This section outlines one T cell receptor beta chain sequence together with its context. Other DNA sequences in the sample encode the same CDR3. Trimming removed 4 bases from V and 4 bases from J, with 7 bases in between. The CDR3 is 12 residues long. Germline-derived CDR1 and CDR2 are MNHEY and SMNVEV (reference sequence). CD45RO-negative, CCR7-positively selected cells formed the naive CD8 fraction, excluding terminally differentiated effector memory CD45RA+ cells. This sample is drawn from a study of shared clonotypes between healthy human individuals. Data came from immunoSEQ multiplex PCR; TCRdb stores just in-frame clones and leaves some out. The data contain over 2,000,000 clones, just under 95% of them seen just once; the ten biggest clones take up approximately 1.7%.

The TCR comes from a man younger than 35 in good health. Some clones in this sample may be carry-over from other donors' samples. The sample consisted of naive CD8+ T cells from PBMCs. J is TRBJ1-1 and V is TRBV27; D ambiguous. The CDR3 is CASSSGITEAFF. CDR3 nucleotide sequence: TGTGCCAGCAGTTCAGGAATCACTGAAGCTTTCTTT.